This T cell receptor beta chain is from a study of Ad26.COV2.S vaccination and SARS-CoV-2 variants. Study in general: Ad26.COV2.S given intramuscularly, once or twice 56 days apart. Whole-study results and caveats: Reported post-vaccination CD8+ and CD4+ T cell responses to spike showed substantial breadth.

Notes on this clone: Its target is not known.

Germline V lookup: CDR1 MDHEN, CDR2 SYDVKM. Deletions cut 3 bases from V and 10 bases from J, with 10 bases between. This CDR3 region has 12 residues. Assay: immunoSEQ multiplex PCR; the TCRdb copy retains only in-frame clones and omits some. The sample lists some 340,000 clones; around four fifths were seen once. Treatment denoted: 19 received Ad26.COV2.S at low or high dose, single or two shots; several received placebo; per-sample allocation not given. The samples date from day 63 after the first vaccine or placebo injection. Expression of Wuhan-strain SARS-CoV-2 spike came from the Ad26 vector that formed the vaccine.

The clonotype originates from a person between 18 and 65 years old who received the Ad26.COV2.S COVID-19 vaccine or a placebo. This chain joins TRBV28 and TRBJ2-1; no definite D call. The sample consisted of peripheral blood, taken in a trial of Ad26.COV2.S vaccine versus placebo. The CDR3 DNA is TGTGCCAGCAGTTTGACGAGCAGGGAGCAGTTCTTC. It encodes CASSLTSREQFF. Full variable domain (missing parts from reference TRBV28 and TRBJ2-1): DVKVTQSSRYLVKRTGEKVFLECVQDMDHENMFWYRQDPGLGLRLIYFSYDVKMKEKGDIPEGYSVSREKKERFSLILESASTNQTSMYLCASSLTSREQFFGPGTRLTVL.